The 28 T cell receptor beta chains listed next were all sequenced from one sample in a study of shared clonotypes between healthy human individuals. Sequencing was performed with immunoSEQ multiplex PCR; in TCRdb, only in-frame clones are kept and a portion is missing. The data contain millions of clones, just over 90% of them singletons. Material: naive CD4+ T cells from PBMCs. Subset in this sample: CD45RA+ positively selected. The receptors shown here come from a man aged 18 to 29 in good health. Some clones in this sample may be carry-over from other donors' samples.

The chain carries TRBV11-3 and TRBJ2-1; a weak D match, TRBD2 (6 bases). CDR3 length equals 16 residues. Germline V gene lookup returns CDR1 SGHNT and CDR2 YENEEA. Trimming removed 3 bases at V and 0 bases at J, with 12 bases between. CDR3 loop: CASSLDGGNSYNEQFF. Written as DNA, the CDR3 is TGTGCCAGCAGCTTGGACGGGGGAAACTCCTACAATGAGCAGTTCTTC.

This chain links TRBV9 with TRBJ2-2; D could derive from TRBD1 or TRBD2 (7 bases each). Trimming pared 4 bases from V and 3 bases from J, leaving 13 bases between. The CDR3 totals 15 residues. Per germline, CDR1 SGDLS and CDR2 YYNGEE. The CDR3 protein is CASSQGGMHTGELFF. CDR3 coding DNA: TGTGCCAGCAGCCAGGGGGGGATGCACACCGGGGAGCTGTTTTTT.

This clone was observed once. The chain carries TRBV7-2 and TRBJ2-3, with 8 bases aligning to TRBD1. CDR1 is SGHTA and CDR2 is FQGNSA in the germline V gene. After removal of 5 bases from V and 6 bases from J, the junction contained 13 bases not matched to a gene. This CDR3 region has 16 residues. This CDR3 is CASSPVSQGARDTQYF. The CDR3 region has the DNA TGTGCCAGCAGCCCGGTATCCCAGGGGGCTAGGGATACGCAGTATTTT.

This chain uses TRBV28 with TRBJ1-5; the match to TRBD1 covers 7 bases. The CDR3 has 15 amino acids. The J segment lost 3 bases and the V segment lost 3 bases, leaving 5 bases of the junction unmatched. CDR1 is MDHEN and CDR2 is SYDVKM in the germline V gene. CDR3 residues: CASSFRGRDNQPQHF. CDR3 sequence (DNA): TGTGCCAGCAGTTTTAGGGGGCGAGACAATCAGCCCCAGCATTTT.

The V call is TRBV7-2, the J call TRBJ1-1; D call uncertain. The germline gives CDR1 SGHTA, CDR2 FQGNSA. The CDR3 loop spans 13 amino acids. The V and J ends lost 1 base and 4 bases respectively, with 7 bases between them. Here the CDR3 reads CASSLGRATEAFF. DNA for the CDR3: TGTGCCAGCAGCTTAGGTAGGGCCACTGAAGCTTTCTTT.

The rearrangement uses TRBV27 and TRBJ2-6; 8 bases map to TRBD2. Unmatched junction bases numbered 8, after V lost 6 bases and J lost 4 bases. This CDR3 comprises 16 residues. The V gene's germline CDR1 is MNHEY and CDR2 SMNVEV (reference sequence). CDR3 sequence reads: CASSLSGRGGANVLTF. The CDR3 DNA follows: TGTGCCAGCAGCTTAAGCGGGAGAGGAGGGGCCAACGTCCTGACTTTC.

This chain's CDR3 is CASSPGSRTDTQYF. CDR3 in DNA: TGTGCCAGCAGCCCCGGGTCACGCACAGATACGCAGTATTTT. The chain uses TRBV6-4 and TRBJ2-3; no definite D call. This CDR3 has 14 amino acids. V was trimmed by 6 bases and J by 1 base, leaving 11 bases between them. Germline CDR1 and CDR2: MRHNA and SNTAGT.

The chain carries TRBV28 and TRBJ1-5; tentatively, D is TRBD1 (5 bases). Germline values: CDR1 MDHEN, CDR2 SYDVKM. CDR3 length: 14 amino acids. Trimming took off 7 bases at V and 6 bases at J, with 16 bases between the two ends. CDR3 sequence reads: CASTPPQGGQPQHF. CDR3 DNA: TGTGCCAGCACCCCCCCTCAGGGAGGTCAGCCCCAGCATTTT.

This clone was detected a few times. The genes are TRBV19 and TRBJ2-4; tentatively, D is TRBD2 (6 bases). CDR1 is LNHDA and CDR2 is SQIVND in the germline V gene (reference sequence). CDR3 length: 14 amino acids. Trimming left V 6 bases short and J 1 base short, with 10 bases between. The CDR3 DNA is TGTGCCAGTAGCGCGGGGTCCGCCAAAAACATTCAGTACTTC. Protein product: CASSAGSAKNIQYF.

This sequence joins TRBV4-2 and TRBJ2-7, with D hard to call. V gave up 0 bases and J gave up 0 bases, with 12 bases separating them. Germline CDR1 LGHNA, CDR2 YNFKEQ. This CDR3 region has 16 residues. The CDR3 coding sequence is TGTGCCAGCAGCCAAGATACCCTAAGGGCCTCCTACGAGCAGTACTTC. This sequence encodes CASSQDTLRASYEQYF.

This chain uses TRBV30 with TRBJ2-7; weak D call: TRBD2 (6 bases). CDR1 is GTSNPN and CDR2 is SVGIG in the germline V gene (reference sequence). Trimming shortened V by 4 bases and J by 4 bases, and 14 bases separated the two germline ends. This CDR3 spans 13 amino acids. The chain's CDR3 is CAWNAGSGYEQYF. The CDR3 DNA is TGTGCCTGGAACGCGGGGAGTGGGTACGAGCAGTACTTC. Looking up the rest from reference TRBV30 and TRBJ2-7 gives the full variable domain: SQTIHQWPATLVQPVGSPLSLECTVEGTSNPNLYWYRQAAGRGLQLLFYSVGIGQISSEVPQNLSASRPQDRQFILSSKKLLLSDSGFYLCAWNAGSGYEQYFGPGTRLTVT.

The rearrangement uses TRBV10-3 and TRBJ2-3; 16 positions agree with TRBD2. CDR1 and CDR2 from the germline V gene are ENHRY and SYGVKD. Trimming took 0 bases from V and 6 from J; bases not matched to a gene: 0. This CDR3 is 16 amino acids long. The CDR3 here is CAISESGLAGGDTQYF. For the CDR3, the DNA is TGTGCCATCAGTGAGTCGGGACTAGCGGGAGGGGATACGCAGTATTTT.

Here the CDR3 DNA reads TGTGCCTGGACTAGCGGGAGAGGGTTGGAGCAGTTCTTC. As protein: CAWTSGRGLEQFF. V usage is TRBV30 and J usage is TRBJ2-1; 10 bases are shared with TRBD2. Unmatched junction bases numbered 7, after V lost 4 bases and J lost 10 bases. The CDR3 runs 13 residues. Germline lookup yields CDR1 GTSNPN and CDR2 SVGIG (reference sequence). Full variable domain (missing parts from reference TRBV30 and TRBJ2-1): SQTIHQWPATLVQPVGSPLSLECTVEGTSNPNLYWYRQAAGRGLQLLFYSVGIGQISSEVPQNLSASRPQDRQFILSSKKLLLSDSGFYLCAWTSGRGLEQFFGPGTRLTVL.

The gene calls are TRBV15 and TRBJ1-5; the D gene is possibly TRBD1 (5 bases). The CDR3 is 15 residues long. Looked up from germline, CDR1 is LNHNV and CDR2 is YYDKDF (reference sequence). With 0 bases removed from V and 4 bases from J, the gap between germline ends came to 10 bases. The CDR3 bases are TGTGCCACCAGCAGAGACAGGGTTTGGAATCAGCCCCAGCATTTT. Residues: CATSRDRVWNQPQHF.

The chain recombines TRBV7-9 with TRBJ2-6, with D perhaps TRBD2 (6 bases). There are 15 residues in the CDR3. V lost 5 bases to trimming and J lost 4 bases, with 12 bases between them. CDR1 is SEHNR and CDR2 is FQNEAQ in the germline V gene (reference sequence). The CDR3 protein is CASSTSGDGANVLTF. The CDR3 DNA is TGTGCCAGCAGCACGTCGGGGGACGGGGCCAACGTCCTGACTTTC.

This clone was counted once. The chain joins TRBV27 to TRBJ2-1, with 11 bases lining up with TRBD2. Germline V lookup: CDR1 MNHEY, CDR2 SMNVEV (reference sequence). V lost 6 bases and J lost 9; bases outside the gene matches: 13. CDR3 length equals 16 residues. In DNA form, the CDR3 reads TGTGCCAGCAGCCCCGGCCCACTAGCGGGAGTCGGTGAGCAGTTCTTC. Protein product: CASSPGPLAGVGEQFF.

The chain combines TRBV28 with TRBJ2-7; 8 nucleotides line up with TRBD2. The CDR3 contains 17 residues. J lost 2 bases, V lost 5 bases, and 14 bases had no gene match. Germline CDR1 and CDR2: MDHEN and SYDVKM. The CDR3 DNA follows: TGTGCCAGCAGTGATAGAAGGACTAGCTCATCAACCTACGAGCAGTACTTC. Its protein is CASSDRRTSSSTYEQYF.

The rearrangement uses TRBV7-8 and TRBJ1-5; D remains ambiguous. Germline lookup yields CDR1 SGHVS and CDR2 FQNEAQ. The CDR3 is 14 amino acids. The V gene lost 1 base and the J gene lost 4 bases, with 8 bases spanning the gap. Here the CDR3 DNA reads TGTGCCAGCAGCTTAGTTGTGGGGAATCAGCCCCAGCATTTT. Protein: CASSLVVGNQPQHF.

This clone was counted a few times. This chain connects TRBV6-6 to TRBJ1-5; no firm D call. V lost 2 bases, J lost 4 bases, and 6 bases lay in between. CDR1 and CDR2 (germline): MNHNY, SVGAGI (reference sequence). The CDR3 spans 13 residues. The CDR3 sequence: CASSYIGNQPQHF. In nucleotides, the CDR3 is TGTGCCAGCAGTTACATAGGGAATCAGCCCCAGCATTTT.

The genes are TRBV9 and TRBJ2-1; possible D gene TRBD2, 6 bases. Germline assignment: CDR1 SGDLS and CDR2 YYNGEE. The CDR3 totals 16 residues. V was pared by 4 bases and J by 0 bases, with 14 bases between. The DNA for the CDR3 is TGTGCCAGCAGCCCAAGACAGACTAGCTCCTACAATGAGCAGTTCTTC. Translating it yields CASSPRQTSSYNEQFF.

J is TRBJ1-4 and V is TRBV7-9; D remains unclear. Germline CDR1 reads SEHNR; CDR2 reads FQNEAQ (reference sequence). This CDR3 comprises 13 residues. V was pared by 1 base and J by 5 bases, with 5 bases between. CDR3 in DNA: TGTGCCAGCAGCTTAGACAAAAATGAAAAACTGTTTTTT. This codes for CASSLDKNEKLFF.

This clone showed up just once. At the DNA level, this CDR3 is encoded by other sequences in the same sample as well. This chain links TRBV4-3 with TRBJ1-5, with D tentatively TRBD1 (6 bases). V lost 3 bases, J lost 5 bases, and 8 bases lay in between. Germline values: CDR1 LGHNA, CDR2 YSLEER. The CDR3 runs 13 residues. This CDR3 is CASSQDRYQPQHF. CDR3 bases: TGCGCCAGCAGCCAGGACAGATATCAGCCCCAGCATTTT.

J is TRBJ2-1 and V is TRBV14; D uncertain. V was cut by 0 bases and J by 3 bases, with 12 bases left in between. The germline V gene has CDR1 SGHDN and CDR2 FVKESK. This CDR3 is built from 16 residues. CDR3 nucleotide sequence: TGTGCCAGCAGCCAAGAGGCAGCCGACTTCTACAATGAGCAGTTCTTC. Translation gives CASSQEAADFYNEQFF. The full variable domain, in which reference TRBV14 and TRBJ2-1 provide the parts outside the CDR3, is EAGVTQFPSHSVIEKGQTVTLRCDPISGHDNLYWYRRVMGKEIKFLLHFVKESKQDESGMPNNRFLAERTGGTYSTLKVQPAELEDSGVYFCASSQEAADFYNEQFFGPGTRLTVL.

This chain uses TRBV28 with TRBJ1-2, with 7 bases that match TRBD1. The CDR3 runs 15 residues. V gave up 2 bases and J gave up 4 bases; unmatched junction bases: 7. Germline values: CDR1 MDHEN, CDR2 SYDVKM. CDR3 protein: CASSLKAGGGYGYTF. For the CDR3, the DNA is TGTGCCAGCAGTTTAAAAGCAGGGGGAGGCTATGGCTACACCTTC.

This chain links TRBV9 with TRBJ2-3, with D possibly TRBD1 on 5 matching bases. Germline V CDR1 and CDR2: SGDLS, YYNGEE. Trimming took off 7 bases at V and 1 base at J, with 13 bases between the two ends. This CDR3 is 14 amino acids long. This CDR3 reads CASGTGFGTDTQYF. The CDR3 region has the DNA TGTGCCAGCGGAACAGGATTCGGCACAGATACGCAGTATTTT.

The chain employs TRBV18 and TRBJ1-1; a weak D match, TRBD1 (6 bases). CDR1 KGHSH and CDR2 LQKENI come from the germline V gene. Deletions cut 3 bases from V and 1 base from J, with 15 bases between. The CDR3 has 16 residues. CDR3 sequence reads: CASSPQQGQANTEAFF. CDR3 in DNA: TGTGCCAGCTCACCGCAGCAGGGGCAAGCGAACACTGAAGCTTTCTTT.

The V gene is TRBV30, the J gene TRBJ1-2, with D possibly TRBD1 on 6 matching bases. This CDR3 region has 14 residues. V lost 0 bases and J 4 bases, leaving 12 bases between the germline ends. Germline V gene sequence: CDR1 GTSNPN, CDR2 SVGIG (reference sequence). The CDR3 coding sequence is TGTGCCTGGAGTGTACAGGGACGCGCCTATGGCTACACCTTC. This encodes CAWSVQGRAYGYTF.

The chain has TRBV30 and TRBJ2-5; maybe TRBD2 (5 bases). With 1 base removed from V and 2 bases from J, the gap between germline ends came to 5 bases. From germline, CDR1 is GTSNPN and CDR2 SVGIG (reference sequence). This CDR3 has 12 residues. CDR3 sequence reads: CAWSAGQETQYF. The DNA of the CDR3 is TGTGCCTGGAGTGCGGGACAAGAGACCCAGTACTTC.